The 19 T cell receptor beta chains in this list originate from one sample, sequenced in a study of T-cell reconstitution after alpha-beta-depleted transplantation in children. Molecular barcoding with unique molecular identifiers was used for the TCRbeta library. TCRdb re-analysed the PCR reads in MiXCR, keeping a single row per CDR3 protein. The sample has some 190,000 distinct CDR3 sequences, 11% seen once; the top ten hold roughly 13%. Sample: PBMCs, taken before TCRalphabeta/CD19-depleted stem cell transplant. The receptors stem from a boy aged 2 to 9 with acute myeloid leukemia, due to receive a stem cell transplant.

This clonotype was detected many times. The J gene is TRBJ2-1, the V gene TRBV18; D gene unclear. From germline, CDR1 is KGHSH and CDR2 LQKENI. The CDR3 contains 11 residues. The V and J ends lost 6 bases and 7 bases respectively, with 7 bases between them. The CDR3 DNA follows: TGTGCCAGCTCCCCGGTTAATGAGCAGTTCTTC. This encodes CASSPVNEQFF.

This clonotype was seen ten or more times. V gene TRBV19 combines with J gene TRBJ1-3; TRBD1 might be the D (6 bases). Germline values: CDR1 LNHDA, CDR2 SQIVND (reference sequence). There are 17 residues in the CDR3. Between the trimmed V and J ends, which lost 1 base and 0 bases, there was a span of 13 bases. CDR3 DNA: TGTGCCAGTAGTATAGCCGTGGACAGCCACTCTGGAAACACCATATATTTT. It specifies CASSIAVDSHSGNTIYF.

This clonotype was observed many times. The chain has TRBV7-9 and TRBJ1-1; D unresolved. This CDR3 has 14 residues. Germline CDR1 and CDR2: SEHNR and FQNEAQ (reference sequence). Trimming shortened V by 8 bases and J by 7 bases, and 20 bases separated the two germline ends. CDR3 protein: CASSPFQVSFEAFF. CDR3 sequence (DNA): TGTGCCAGCTCCCCATTCCAGGTTTCCTTTGAAGCTTTCTTT.

This clonotype has at least ten counts. The chain couples TRBV7-9 to TRBJ2-5, with D possibly TRBD2 on 5 matching bases. Germline V gene data show CDR1 as SEHNR and CDR2 as FQNEAQ (reference sequence). This CDR3 comprises 16 residues. The germline V and J ends were trimmed by 3 bases and 7 bases, with 21 bases remaining between them. Written as DNA, the CDR3 is TGTGCCAGCAGCTTTGGCGGGCGCATGGGCGAGGGGACCCAGTACTTC. The encoded protein is CASSFGGRMGEGTQYF.

The sample holds many counts of this clonotype. V is TRBV27 and J is TRBJ1-6; 9 bases map to TRBD1. The CDR3 covers 15 residues. In germline, CDR1 is MNHEY, CDR2 SMNVEV (reference sequence). Trimming removed 7 bases from V and 5 bases from J; junction bases left unmatched: 6. This CDR3 is CASTYRGPHNSPLHF. CDR3 coding DNA: TGTGCCAGCACCTACAGGGGGCCCCATAATTCACCCCTCCACTTT.

Many counts were recorded for this clonotype. The CDR3 reads CASSFQTGELFF. As DNA, the CDR3 is TGTGCCAGCAGTTTCCAAACCGGGGAGCTGTTTTTT. The J gene is TRBJ2-2, the V gene TRBV28; D uncertain. This CDR3 region has 12 residues. V was pared by 3 bases and J by 5 bases, with 4 bases between. In germline, CDR1 is MDHEN, CDR2 SYDVKM.

The sample holds many counts of this clonotype. The gene calls are TRBV2 and TRBJ1-5; 12 positions match TRBD1. CDR1 and CDR2 (germline): SNHLY, FYNNEI. Trimming removed 5 bases from V and 3 bases from J; junction bases left unmatched: 5. CDR3 size: 16 residues. The CDR3 here is CASSHGTGGINQPQHF. In nucleotides, the CDR3 is TGTGCCAGCAGTCACGGGACAGGGGGCATCAATCAGCCCCAGCATTTT.

This clonotype was picked up many times. The chain combines TRBV29-1 with TRBJ2-3; 8 bases align to TRBD2. The CDR3 sequence is 14 residues long. Trimming at V came to 1 base and at J to 1 base, leaving 1 base not matched to a gene. The germline gives CDR1 SQVTM, CDR2 ANQGSEA. CDR3 sequence: CSVEGSGGTDTQYF. CDR3 DNA sequence: TGCAGCGTTGAAGGTAGCGGGGGCACAGATACGCAGTATTTT.

This clonotype was seen ten or more times. This rearrangement joins TRBV5-5 to TRBJ2-1, with 9 bases lining up with TRBD2. After removal of 6 bases from V and 0 bases from J, the junction contained 7 bases not matched to a gene. Germline V gives CDR1 SGHKS, CDR2 YYEKEE (reference sequence). This CDR3 region has 16 residues. CDR3 region: CASNTLAGDSYNEQFF. The CDR3 DNA reads TGTGCCAGCAACACGTTAGCGGGGGACTCCTACAATGAGCAGTTCTTC.

V and J are TRBV5-4 and TRBJ2-2; TRBD1 agrees at 8 bases. V was clipped by 4 bases and J by 2 bases; unmatched bases: 7. CDR3 length equals 16 residues. Germline-derived CDR1 and CDR2 are SGHNT and YYREEE (reference sequence). The CDR3 reads CASSRGQDINTGELFF. The CDR3 coding sequence is TGTGCCAGCAGCCGGGGACAGGACATTAACACCGGGGAGCTGTTTTTT.

A remark on this clonotype: A much larger clone sits a single nucleotide away, making a read error possible. V and J are TRBV20-1 and TRBJ2-1; 7 positions match TRBD2. This CDR3 spans 14 amino acids. Germline V CDR1 and CDR2: DFQATT, SNEGSKA (reference sequence). Here the CDR3 reads CSARWAGVYGEQSF. The CDR3 nucleotides read TGCAGTGCTAGATGGGCGGGAGTTTATGGTGAGCAGTCCTTC.

This clonotype has more than one count but fewer than ten. The chain joins TRBV5-1 to TRBJ2-2; maybe TRBD1 (8 bases). Trimming took off 9 bases at V and 3 bases at J, with 18 bases between the two ends. CDR1 and CDR2 from the germline V gene are SGHRS and YFSETQ. The CDR3 length is 15 residues. CDR3 region: CATKRQGRDTGELFF. The CDR3 bases are TGCGCCACCAAGAGACAGGGGAGGGACACCGGGGAGCTGTTTTTT.

The rearrangement uses TRBV3-1 and TRBJ2-1; 7 bases are a match to TRBD1. V lost 10 bases, J lost 5 bases, and 11 bases stayed unmatched. This CDR3 contains 14 residues. Looked up from germline, CDR1 is LGHDT and CDR2 is YNNKEL (reference sequence). CDR3 DNA: TGTGCCACCACCAAGCCGGGACAGAACAATGAGCAGTTCTTC. Amino acids: CATTKPGQNNEQFF.

This clonotype was detected ten times or more. This sequence joins TRBV29-1 and TRBJ1-2; D call uncertain. V lost 1 base and J lost 4, with 7 bases in between. Per the germline V gene, CDR1 is SQVTM and CDR2 is ANQGSEA. CDR3 length: 12 residues. The CDR3 DNA sequence: TGCAGCGTTGAAGGAGACATCTATGGCTACACCTTC. This sequence encodes CSVEGDIYGYTF.

This clonotype showed up many times. The rearrangement joins TRBV6-2 or TRBV6-3 to TRBJ2-1, with 8 positions matching TRBD2. Unmatched junction bases numbered 3, after V lost 3 bases and J lost 2 bases. The CDR3 has 15 amino acids. The germline gives CDR1 MNHEY, CDR2 SVGEGT. The CDR3 sequence: CASSYIAGPYNEQFF. The CDR3 DNA sequence: TGTGCCAGCAGTTATATAGCGGGACCCTACAATGAGCAGTTCTTC.

This clonotype was detected ten times or more. The chain has TRBV12-3 or TRBV12-4 and TRBJ1-1; D might be TRBD1 (5 bases). V was cut by 2 bases and J by 0 bases, with 10 bases left in between. CDR3 length equals 15 residues. The CDR3 sequence: CASSLRQGLNTEAFF. CDR3 DNA sequence: TGTGCCAGCAGTTTAAGGCAGGGCTTGAACACTGAAGCTTTCTTT.

This clonotype was seen ten or more times. The CDR3 loop is CSARIRGGKTQYF. The DNA for the CDR3 is TGCAGTGCCCGAATCAGGGGTGGAAAGACCCAGTACTTC. The chain uses TRBV20-1 and TRBJ2-5; TRBD1 is a possible D gene (6 bases). Trimming stripped 6 bases from V and 6 bases from J, with 17 bases between. CDR1 and CDR2 (germline): DFQATT, SNEGSKA (reference sequence). The CDR3 has 13 residues.

The genes are TRBV7-9 and TRBJ1-2; no definite D call. Trimming removed 4 bases from V and 2 bases from J, with 11 bases in between. There are 14 residues in the CDR3. CDR1 and CDR2 (germline): SEHNR, FQNEAQ (reference sequence). The CDR3 bases are TGTGCCAGCAGCTCCCTTACTGTCAACTATGGCTACACCTTC. Translation gives CASSSLTVNYGYTF.

This clonotype was counted at least ten times. The chain combines TRBV5-1 with TRBJ1-6; 8 bases are a match to TRBD1. Trimming removed 4 bases from V and 9 bases from J; junction bases left unmatched: 3. In germline, CDR1 is SGHRS, CDR2 YFSETQ. The CDR3 runs 13 residues. The CDR3 loop reads CASSPGQVSPLHF. The CDR3 coding sequence is TGCGCCAGCAGCCCGGGACAGGTTTCACCCCTCCACTTT.